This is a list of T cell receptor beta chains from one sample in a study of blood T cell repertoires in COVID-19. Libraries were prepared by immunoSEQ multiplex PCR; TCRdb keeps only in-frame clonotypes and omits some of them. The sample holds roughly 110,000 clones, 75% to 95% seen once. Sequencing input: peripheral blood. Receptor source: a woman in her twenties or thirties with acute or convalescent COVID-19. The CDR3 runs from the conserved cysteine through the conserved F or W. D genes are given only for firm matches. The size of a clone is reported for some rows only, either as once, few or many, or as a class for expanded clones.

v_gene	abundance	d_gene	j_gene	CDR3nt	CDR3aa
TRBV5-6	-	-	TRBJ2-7	TGTGCCAGCAGCTTGGATAGTCTGCAGTACTTC	CASSLDSLQYF
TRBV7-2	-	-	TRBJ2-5	TGTGCCAGCAGCCCAAGAGTTGAAGAGACCCAGTACTTC	CASSPRVEETQYF
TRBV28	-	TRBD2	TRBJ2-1	TGTGTTTCGACGCCTAGCGGCCACAATGAGCAGTTCTTC	CVSTPSGHNEQFF
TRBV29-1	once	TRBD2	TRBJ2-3	TGCAGCGTTGACGGGCTGCGGGGCGGGGGGTTGAAAGGCACAGATACGCAGTATTTT	CSVDGLRGGGLKGTDTQYF
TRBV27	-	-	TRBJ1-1	TGTGCCAGCAGCCCCCTCCCCAGAACTGAAGCTTTCTTT	CASSPLPRTEAFF
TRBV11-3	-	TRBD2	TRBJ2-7	TGTGCCAGCAGCTTAGATCCTGGTGGGGGGGAGGGCTCCTACGAGCAGTACTTC	CASSLDPGGGEGSYEQYF
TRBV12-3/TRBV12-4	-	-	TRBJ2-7	TGTGCCAGCAGTACAGGGCTTGTCTACGAGCAGTACTTC	CASSTGLVYEQYF
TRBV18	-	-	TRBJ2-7	TGTGCCAGCTCACCTCGAGCGGCGACGCCTGAAGAGCAGTACTTC	CASSPRAATPEEQYF
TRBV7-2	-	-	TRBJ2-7	TGTGCCAGCAGCTTAAACCGACACCGCGAGCAGTACTTC	CASSLNRHREQYF
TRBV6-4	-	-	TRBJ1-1	TGTGCCAGCAGTGATTCCTCGCAGGGTCAAGCTTTCTTT	CASSDSSQGQAFF
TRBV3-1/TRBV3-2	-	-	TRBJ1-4	TGTGCCAGCAGCCCCCTTTCGGGGCGGGGAGAAAAACTGTTTTTT	CASSPLSGRGEKLFF
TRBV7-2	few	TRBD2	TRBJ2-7	TGTGCCAGCAGCTCCCGGGGTAGCGGGAGTGCCAACTCCTACGAGCAGTACTTC	CASSSRGSGSANSYEQYF
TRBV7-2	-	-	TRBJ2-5	TGTGCCAGCAGCTTAATAAACTGGTCACAAGAGACCCAGTACTTC	CASSLINWSQETQYF
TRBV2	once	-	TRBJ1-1	TGTGCCAGCAGTGAAAATGCAGGGTACACTGAAGCTTTCTTT	CASSENAGYTEAFF
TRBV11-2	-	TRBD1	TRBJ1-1	TGTGCCAGCAGCTTAGATTTTGGGGGACAGCCCTACACTGAAGCTTTCTTT	CASSLDFGGQPYTEAFF
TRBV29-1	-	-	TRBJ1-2	TGCAGCGTGCAAGGAGCCTTCTACGAGGGCTACACCTTC	CSVQGAFYEGYTF
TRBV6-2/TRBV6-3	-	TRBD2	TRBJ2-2	TGTGCCAGCAGTAGAGGACTAGCGGGAGGTATGACCGGGGAGCTGTTTTTT	CASSRGLAGGMTGELFF
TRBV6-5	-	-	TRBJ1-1	TGTGCCAGCGGAGCAGGGGAGAACACTGAAGCTTTCTTT	CASGAGENTEAFF
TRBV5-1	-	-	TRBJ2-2	TGCGCCAGCAGCTTGACACAGGCCGCCGGGGAGCTGTTTTTT	CASSLTQAAGELFF
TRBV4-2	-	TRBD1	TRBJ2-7	TGTGCCAGCAGCCAAACACAGGGGGCCTCCTACGAGCAGTACTTC	CASSQTQGASYEQYF
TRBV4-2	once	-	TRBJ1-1	TGTGCCAGCAGCCAAGCCACAGGTTCTTACACTGAAGCTTTCTTT	CASSQATGSYTEAFF
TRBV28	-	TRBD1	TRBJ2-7	TGTGCCAGCAGCCGCTCCGGGACAGGGCGCGAGCAGTACTTC	CASSRSGTGREQYF
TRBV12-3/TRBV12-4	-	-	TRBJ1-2	TGTGCCAGCACTGTAGGAGTTCTCGGCTACACCTTC	CASTVGVLGYTF
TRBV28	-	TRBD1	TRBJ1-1	TGTGCCAGCAGTTCAGGGGGTTATAGCGCTGAAGCTTTCTTT	CASSSGGYSAEAFF
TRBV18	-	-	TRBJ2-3	TGTGCCAGCTCATCCGGGACACCGTCAACAGATACGCAGTATTTT	CASSSGTPSTDTQYF
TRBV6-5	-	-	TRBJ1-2	TGTGCCAGCAGTAACGGGGATGGCTACACCTTC	CASSNGDGYTF
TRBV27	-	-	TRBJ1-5	TGTGCCAGCAGTTCAAACAATCAGCCCCAGCATTTT	CASSSNNQPQHF
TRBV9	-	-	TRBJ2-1	TGTGCCAGCGGGGGGAGCTCCTACAATGAGCAGTTCTTC	CASGGSSYNEQFF
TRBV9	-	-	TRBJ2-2	TGTGCCAGCAGCGTAGGCGACAGGACCACCGGGGAGCTGTTTTTT	CASSVGDRTTGELFF
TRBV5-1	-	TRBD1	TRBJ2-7	TGCGCCAGCAGCTCCGGGACAGGGAGTAACGAGCAGTACTTC	CASSSGTGSNEQYF
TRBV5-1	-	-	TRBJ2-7	TGCGCCAGCAGCCACACCCAGGGGCCGCACCCCTACGAGCAGTACTTC	CASSHTQGPHPYEQYF
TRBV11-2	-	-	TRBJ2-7	TGTGCCAGCAGCGGGTGGGAGGATGAGATCTACGAGCAGTACTTC	CASSGWEDEIYEQYF
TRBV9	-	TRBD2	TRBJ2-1	TGTGCCAGCAGCGTAGATGCTAGCGGGGTAAGCTCCTACAATGAGCAGTTCTTC	CASSVDASGVSSYNEQFF
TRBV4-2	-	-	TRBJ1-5	TGTGCCAGCAGCCAATTTCAGGGTGGAAATCAGCCCCAGCATTTT	CASSQFQGGNQPQHF
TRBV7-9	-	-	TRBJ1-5	TGTGCCAGCAGCCGCGACCGGGAACAGCCCCAGCATTTT	CASSRDREQPQHF
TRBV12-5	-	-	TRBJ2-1	TGTGCTAGTGGTCAGGGGATCGGCAATGAGCAGTTCTTC	CASGQGIGNEQFF
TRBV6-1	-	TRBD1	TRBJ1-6	TGTGCCAGCAGTGAAGCATGGGACAGGGTATCTGATAATTCACCCCTCCACTTT	CASSEAWDRVSDNSPLHF
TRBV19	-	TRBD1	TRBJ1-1	TGTGCCAGTACAGACAGGGGGAGAACTGAAGCTTTCTTT	CASTDRGRTEAFF
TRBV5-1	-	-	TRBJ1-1	TGCGCCAGCAGCAGAACAGGGCAGAACACTGAAGCTTTCTTT	CASSRTGQNTEAFF
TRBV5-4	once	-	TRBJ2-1	TGTGCCAGCAGCTTAGGGGGGGGGTCCTACAATGAGCAGTTCTTC	CASSLGGGSYNEQFF
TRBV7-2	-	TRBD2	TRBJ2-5	TGTGCCAGCAGCGACCCGACTAGCGGGGGACGGGAGACCCAGTACTTC	CASSDPTSGGRETQYF
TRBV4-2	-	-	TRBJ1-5	TGTGCCAGCAGCCACAGGTTAGGTCAGCCCCAGCATTTT	CASSHRLGQPQHF